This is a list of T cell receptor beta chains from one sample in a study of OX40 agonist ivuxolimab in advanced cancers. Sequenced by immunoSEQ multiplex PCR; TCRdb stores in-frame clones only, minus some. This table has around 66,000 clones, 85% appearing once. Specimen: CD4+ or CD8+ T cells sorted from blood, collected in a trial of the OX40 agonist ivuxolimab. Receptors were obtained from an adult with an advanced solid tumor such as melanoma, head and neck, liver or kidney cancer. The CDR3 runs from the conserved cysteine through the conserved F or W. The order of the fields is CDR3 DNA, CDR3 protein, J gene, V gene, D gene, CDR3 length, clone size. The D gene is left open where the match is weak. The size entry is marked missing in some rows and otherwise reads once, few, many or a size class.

TGTGCCAGCAGTAGAGGACAGGGTGCCACTGAAGCTTTCTTT CASSRGQGATEAFF TRBJ1-1 TRBV6-5 TRBD1 14 -
TGTGCCAGCAGGTGGGGGAAGAACTATGGCTACACCTTC CASRWGKNYGYTF TRBJ1-2 TRBV6-5 - 13 once
TGCAGCGTTGCAGTTGGGGCCAACGTCCTGACTTTC CSVAVGANVLTF TRBJ2-6 TRBV29-1 - 12 -
TGTGCCGCCTCGAATGGGGCATCTAATGAAAAACTGTTTTTT CAASNGASNEKLFF TRBJ1-4 TRBV5-4 - 14 -
TGTGCCAGCAGCGCCCACACGTCGGGGGGCGCGTCAAATTCACCCCTCCACTTT CASSAHTSGGASNSPLHF TRBJ1-6 TRBV9 - 18 -
TGTGCCAGTAGTCAAGGACTTCTACCTGGCTATGGCTACACCTTC CASSQGLLPGYGYTF TRBJ1-2 TRBV19 - 15 -
TGTGCCAGCAGCTTTAGCGGGAGAGTGGGGACCCAGTACTTC CASSFSGRVGTQYF TRBJ2-5 TRBV7-9 TRBD2 14 -
TGTGCCAGCACCTTTCCCAATCCGGGACAGGATGTTGAAGCTTTCTTT CASTFPNPGQDVEAFF TRBJ1-1 TRBV11-2 TRBD1 16 -
TGCGCCAGCAGCCTGGGAGACAGGGTCTACGAGCAGTACTTC CASSLGDRVYEQYF TRBJ2-7 TRBV5-1 TRBD1 14 -
TGTGCCAGCAGGACCGATCAGCCCCAGCATTTT CASRTDQPQHF TRBJ1-5 TRBV2 - 11 -
TGTGCCAGCAGTTTGAACAGAGAAAAATACGAGCAGTACTTC CASSLNREKYEQYF TRBJ2-7 TRBV27 - 14 once
TGTGCCAGCAGCTTAGACAGGGGGCTTTACAATGAGCAGTTCTTC CASSLDRGLYNEQFF TRBJ2-1 TRBV7-2 TRBD1 15 -
TGTGCCAGCAGCTTAGGGGGTAATAACGAGCAGTACTTC CASSLGGNNEQYF TRBJ2-7 TRBV7-3 - 13 -
TGTGCCTGGAGTAACTCTCGCACACAGCTAGCCAAAAACATTCAGTACTTC CAWSNSRTQLAKNIQYF TRBJ2-4 TRBV30 - 17 -
TGCGCCAGCAGCTTGGTACCAGGGGGAAACGGTGAAGCTTTCTTT CASSLVPGGNGEAFF TRBJ1-1 TRBV5-1 TRBD1 15 -
TGTGCCAGCAGCTTAGATGGGGCTAGCGGAGAGACCCAGTACTTC CASSLDGASGETQYF TRBJ2-5 TRBV11-3 TRBD2 15 -
TGTGCCAGCAGCCTACCGAAGGGGGTCTTCACTGAAGCTTTCTTT CASSLPKGVFTEAFF TRBJ1-1 TRBV14 - 15 -
TGTGCCAGCAGGACCGGGACAGGGAACACTGAAGCTTTCTTT CASRTGTGNTEAFF TRBJ1-1 TRBV27 TRBD1 14 -
TGTGCCAGTAGTATACCGGGACAGGCGCGTAGCAATCAGCCCCAGCATTTT CASSIPGQARSNQPQHF TRBJ1-5 TRBV19 TRBD1 17 -
TGTGCCAGCAGCTTAGCGACAGGTCAGACCCAAGAGACCCAGTACTTC CASSLATGQTQETQYF TRBJ2-5 TRBV7-8 - 16 -
TGTGCCAGGTTTCACAGGGAGGAGGGGGGCAATCAGCCCCAGCATTTT CARFHREEGGNQPQHF TRBJ1-5 TRBV21-1 - 16 -
TGTGCCAGCAGACGGACAGGGTCCACAGATACGCAGTATTTT CASRRTGSTDTQYF TRBJ2-3 TRBV2 TRBD1 14 -
TGTGCCAGCAGCTTGTGGCAACAAGAGACCCAGTACTTC CASSLWQQETQYF TRBJ2-5 TRBV7-2 - 13 once
TGTGCCATCAGTGAAGGGAGTAATGAGCAGTTCTTC CAISEGSNEQFF TRBJ2-1 TRBV10-3 - 12 -
TGTGCCAGCAGCGGTACAGAACACAATGAGCAGTTCTTC CASSGTEHNEQFF TRBJ2-1 TRBV5-4 - 13 -
TGTGCCAGCAGGGAGCGCAAGAACACTGAAGCTTTCTTT CASRERKNTEAFF TRBJ1-1 TRBV2 - 13 -
TGTGCCACCGAGGGAGACTCCGTCGCCAACGTCCTGACTTTC CATEGDSVANVLTF TRBJ2-6 TRBV15 - 14 -
TGTGCCAGCAGCGTAGCCTCAAATAGGGACACTGAAGCTTTCTTT CASSVASNRDTEAFF TRBJ1-1 TRBV9 - 15 -
TGTGCCAGCAGCCAAGGGGGGGCTAGCGGGAGGCTCACAGATACGCAGTATTTT CASSQGGASGRLTDTQYF TRBJ2-3 TRBV4-2 TRBD2 18 -
TGTGCCAGCAGCCCAGGGACATACTCCTACAATGAGCAGTTCTTC CASSPGTYSYNEQFF TRBJ2-1 TRBV11-1 - 15 -
TGCGCCAGCAGCTTTGGTCGGGGTTTCTCCGAGCAGTACTTC CASSFGRGFSEQYF TRBJ2-7 TRBV5-1 - 14 -
TGTGCCAGCAGCTTCCCCGGGCCGAACACTGAAGCTTTCTTT CASSFPGPNTEAFF TRBJ1-1 TRBV11-2 - 14 -
TGTGCCAGCAGCATCGACAGGGCGGGCGGGGAGCTGTTTTTT CASSIDRAGGELFF TRBJ2-2 TRBV7-2 TRBD1 14 -
TGTGCCAGCAGACGGAACACTGAAGCTTTCTTT CASRRNTEAFF TRBJ1-1 TRBV6-5 - 11 -